A selection of T cell receptor beta chains follows, all from one sample in a study of cytomegalovirus exposure and HLA in healthy donors. Here immunoSEQ multiplex PCR was the method, and the copy in TCRdb shows in-frame clones only, minus some. The sample lists 150,000 to 200,000 clones, 65% to 80% occurring once. Material: PBMCs. The receptor set was obtained from a woman in her thirties in good health and CMV-seropositive. Each CDR3 is given with its conserved first and last residue. The order of the fields is D gene, clone size, J gene, CDR3 length, V gene, CDR3 DNA, CDR3 protein. A D gene is named only where the DNA matches it firmly. Clone size is shown for a subset of rows, as once, few, many or a class of expanded clone.

-	-	TRBJ1-3	17	TRBV7-2	TGTGCCAGCAGCTTTGGGGCAGGCCCCCTGGGGGGAAACACCATATATTTT	CASSFGAGPLGGNTIYF
-	-	TRBJ2-1	21	TRBV7-8	TGTGCCAGCAGCTCCAGGCAGGGAAGTGGCGGGGGCCCAAGCAAATACAATGAGCAGTTCTTC	CASSSRQGSGGGPSKYNEQFF
-	-	TRBJ2-7	12	TRBV4-1	TGCGCCAGCACCGCCCCCGCGGGCGAGCAGTACTTC	CASTAPAGEQYF
-	-	TRBJ1-1	15	TRBV5-5	TGTGCCAGCAGCCACGAGAAGGGGTATGACACTGAAGCTTTCTTT	CASSHEKGYDTEAFF
TRBD1	-	TRBJ1-6	18	TRBV10-3	TGTGCCATCAGTACCGAGACAGGGGGTTCCCCGATTAATTCACCCCTCCACTTT	CAISTETGGSPINSPLHF
-	-	TRBJ1-5	12	TRBV30	TGTGCCTGGAGCCTGACAGGCCAGCCCCAGCATTTT	CAWSLTGQPQHF
-	-	TRBJ1-1	12	TRBV7-9	TGTGCCAGCAGCTCGGGGGGGGGTCGGGCTTTCTTT	CASSSGGGRAFF
-	-	TRBJ1-3	11	TRBV6-5	TGTGCCAGCACCCAGGGAAACACCATATATTTT	CASTQGNTIYF
TRBD2	-	TRBJ2-7	17	TRBV7-6	TGTGCCAGCAGCTTAATAGCGGGAGCGGACTCAAACTACGAGCAGTACTTC	CASSLIAGADSNYEQYF
TRBD2	-	TRBJ2-6	18	TRBV7-8	TGTGCCTATTCGATCTACGGCGGGGGGTTGTCTGGGGCCAACGTCCTGACTTTC	CAYSIYGGGLSGANVLTF
-	-	TRBJ1-1	15	TRBV4-1	TGCGCCAGCAGCCACCCCGGTGGCGGTGACACTGAAGCTTTCTTT	CASSHPGGGDTEAFF
TRBD1	-	TRBJ1-2	14	TRBV7-2	TGTGCCAGCAGCTTAGTGGGACAGAGCTATGGCTACACCTTC	CASSLVGQSYGYTF
TRBD1	-	TRBJ1-5	17	TRBV14	TGTGCCAGCAGCCAAGATGGTGGCAGGGGGAAAGGTCAGCCCCAGCATTTT	CASSQDGGRGKGQPQHF
TRBD2	-	TRBJ2-7	16	TRBV27	TGTGCCAGCAGTCGGCTAGCGGGGGCCGCTCTCTACGAGCAGTACTTC	CASSRLAGAALYEQYF
-	-	TRBJ2-7	14	TRBV30	TGTGCCTGGAGTGTAGGAGGGGACGCCTACGAGCAGTACTTC	CAWSVGGDAYEQYF
TRBD2	-	TRBJ2-1	17	TRBV7-6	TGTGCCAGCAGCTCACCCCGGGCGGGAGGGCCCAGCAATGAGCAGTTCTTC	CASSSPRAGGPSNEQFF
-	-	TRBJ1-6	15	TRBV2	TGTGCCAGCAGTTACGAACAGAGTTATAATTCACCCCTCCACTTT	CASSYEQSYNSPLHF
TRBD1	-	TRBJ1-5	15	TRBV6-1	TGTGCCAGCAGGATACAGGGGGCGCAGAATCAGCCCCAGCATTTT	CASRIQGAQNQPQHF
-	-	TRBJ2-5	16	TRBV10-2	TGCGCCAGCAGTCACTATCTAACTAGCACAATGGGGACCCAGTACTTC	CASSHYLTSTMGTQYF
TRBD2	-	TRBJ2-1	19	TRBV7-9	TGTGCCAGCAGCTCCCTTGGGGCTAGCGGGTATTACTCCTACAATGAGCAGTTCTTC	CASSSLGASGYYSYNEQFF
-	-	TRBJ1-3	18	TRBV9	TGTGCCAGCAGCGCCCTCGGGGGGGGACGGCTCTCTGGAAACACCATATATTTT	CASSALGGGRLSGNTIYF
-	-	TRBJ1-1	12	TRBV6-5	TGTGCCAGCGTTCCCGGGGGGACTGAAGCTTTCTTT	CASVPGGTEAFF
-	-	TRBJ1-2	12	TRBV5-5	TGTGCCAGCAGCTTCGGGGTTGGAGGCTACACCTTC	CASSFGVGGYTF
-	-	TRBJ1-2	13	TRBV15	TGTGCCACCAGCGGCGCGGGGGCTGGCGGCTACACCTTC	CATSGAGAGGYTF
TRBD1	-	TRBJ2-7	14	TRBV6-5	TGTGCCAGCAGCCGACAGGGTACCTCCTACGAGCAGTACTTC	CASSRQGTSYEQYF
-	-	TRBJ2-5	14	TRBV27	TGTGCCAGCAGTTTATTGTCCAGCCAAGAGACCCAGTACTTC	CASSLLSSQETQYF
-	-	TRBJ1-3	15	TRBV7-9	TGTGCCAGCACCCGTCCCGGGGTGTCTGGAAACACCATATATTTT	CASTRPGVSGNTIYF
TRBD2	few	TRBJ2-7	16	TRBV4-1	TGCGCCAGCAGCCAAGAAGCGGGGACTTTGTCCTACGAGCAGTACTTC	CASSQEAGTLSYEQYF
-	-	TRBJ2-7	11	TRBV7-2	TGTGCCAGCAGCTTACACTACGAGCAGTACTTC	CASSLHYEQYF
TRBD1	-	TRBJ1-6	17	TRBV11-2	TGTGCCAGCAGCACCCGGATACAGGGGGCAGGGAATTCACCCCTCCACTTT	CASSTRIQGAGNSPLHF
-	once	TRBJ1-3	15	TRBV5-4	TGTGCCAGCAGCTTGGCAGGGACAACTGGAAACACCATATATTTT	CASSLAGTTGNTIYF
TRBD2	-	TRBJ2-1	15	TRBV19	TGTGCCAGTAGTATAATTTTTCTAGCGGGGAATGAGCAGTTCTTC	CASSIIFLAGNEQFF
TRBD2	-	TRBJ2-5	16	TRBV6-6	TGTGCCAGCGGGTATCAGACTAGCGGGATACAAGAGACCCAGTACTTC	CASGYQTSGIQETQYF